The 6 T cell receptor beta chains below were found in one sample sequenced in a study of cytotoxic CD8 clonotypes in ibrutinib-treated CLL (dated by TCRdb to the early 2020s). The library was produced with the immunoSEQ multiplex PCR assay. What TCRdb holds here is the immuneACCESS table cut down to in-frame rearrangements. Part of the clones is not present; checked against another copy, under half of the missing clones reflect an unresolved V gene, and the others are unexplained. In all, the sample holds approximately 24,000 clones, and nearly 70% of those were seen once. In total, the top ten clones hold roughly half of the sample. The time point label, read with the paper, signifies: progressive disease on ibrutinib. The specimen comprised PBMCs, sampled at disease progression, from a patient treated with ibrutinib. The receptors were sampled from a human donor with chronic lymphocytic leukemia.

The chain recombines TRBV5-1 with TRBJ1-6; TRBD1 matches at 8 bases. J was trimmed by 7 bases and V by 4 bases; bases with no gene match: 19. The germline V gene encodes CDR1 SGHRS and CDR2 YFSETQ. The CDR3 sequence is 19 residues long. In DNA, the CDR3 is TGCGCCAGCAGCCTTGGCTCCCCCTCTTGGACAGGGAAGAATTCACCCCTCCACTTT. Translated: CASSLGSPSWTGKNSPLHF.

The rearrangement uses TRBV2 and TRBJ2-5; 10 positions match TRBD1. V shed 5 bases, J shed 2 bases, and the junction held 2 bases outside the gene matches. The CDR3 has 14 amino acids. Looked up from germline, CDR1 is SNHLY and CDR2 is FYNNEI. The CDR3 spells CASSWTGGQETQYF. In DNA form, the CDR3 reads TGTGCCAGCAGTTGGACAGGGGGGCAAGAGACCCAGTACTTC.

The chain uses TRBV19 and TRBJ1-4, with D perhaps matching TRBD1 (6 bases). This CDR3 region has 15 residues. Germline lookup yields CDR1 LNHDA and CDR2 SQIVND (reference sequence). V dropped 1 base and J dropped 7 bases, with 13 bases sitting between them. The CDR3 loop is CASSIGTARGEKLFF. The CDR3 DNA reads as TGTGCCAGTAGTATAGGGACAGCGAGGGGTGAAAAACTGTTTTTT.

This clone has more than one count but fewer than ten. The CDR3 nucleotides are TGTGCCAGCAGCCAACAGGGAGGCGGAAACACCATATATTTT. Its translation is CASSQQGGGNTIYF. This chain joins TRBV7-3 and TRBJ1-3; perhaps TRBD1 as D (6 bases). Germline assignment: CDR1 SGHTA and CDR2 FQGTGA. The CDR3 spans 14 residues. The V gene lost 5 bases and the J gene lost 4 bases, with 12 bases spanning the gap.

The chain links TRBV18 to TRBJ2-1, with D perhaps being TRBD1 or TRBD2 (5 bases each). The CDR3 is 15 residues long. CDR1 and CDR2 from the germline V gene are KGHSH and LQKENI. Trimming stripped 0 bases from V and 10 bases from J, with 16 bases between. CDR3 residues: CASSPPSGGPGEQFF. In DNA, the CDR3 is TGTGCCAGCTCACCACCGAGTGGGGGTCCTGGGGAGCAGTTCTTC.

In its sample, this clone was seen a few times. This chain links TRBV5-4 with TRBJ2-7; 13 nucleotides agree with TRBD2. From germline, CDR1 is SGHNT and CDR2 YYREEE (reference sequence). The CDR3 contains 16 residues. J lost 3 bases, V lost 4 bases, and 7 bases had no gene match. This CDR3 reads CASSQEGLAGSYEQYF. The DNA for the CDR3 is TGTGCCAGCAGCCAGGAGGGACTAGCGGGGAGCTACGAGCAGTACTTC.